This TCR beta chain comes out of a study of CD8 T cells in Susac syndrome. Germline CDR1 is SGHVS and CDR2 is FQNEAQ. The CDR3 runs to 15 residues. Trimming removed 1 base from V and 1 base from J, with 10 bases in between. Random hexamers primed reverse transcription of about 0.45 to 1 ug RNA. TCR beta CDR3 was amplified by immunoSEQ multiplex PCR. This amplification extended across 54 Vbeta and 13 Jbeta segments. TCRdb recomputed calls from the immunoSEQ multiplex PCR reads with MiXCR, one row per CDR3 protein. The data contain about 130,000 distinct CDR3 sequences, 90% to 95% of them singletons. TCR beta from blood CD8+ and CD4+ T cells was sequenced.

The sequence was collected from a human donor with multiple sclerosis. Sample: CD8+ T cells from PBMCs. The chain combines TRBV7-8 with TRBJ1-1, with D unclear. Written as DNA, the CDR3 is TGTGCCAGCAGCTTAGATAGAAGTCCGAACACTGAAGCTTTCTTT. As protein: CASSLDRSPNTEAFF.